Here is one T cell receptor beta chain with its context. Its specificity is unknown. The data belong to a study of CD8 T cells in Susac syndrome. With random hexamers, reverse transcription was performed on roughly 0.5 to 1 ug of RNA. The amplification used immunoSEQ multiplex PCR on TCR beta CDR3; it spanned 54 Vbeta and 13 Jbeta. MiXCR, run by TCRdb on the immunoSEQ multiplex PCR reads, gives a single entry per CDR3 protein. The data contain 77,000 or so distinct CDR3 sequences, 85% to 95% of them singletons. Study-wide findings and caveats: The CD4+ T cell repertoires, which came from Susac syndrome patients, showed no sign of clonal expansion.

With 6 bases removed from V and 0 bases from J, the gap between germline ends came to 12 bases. In germline, CDR1 is ENHRY, CDR2 SYGVKD. This CDR3 contains 16 residues. This sequence was found in a human donor with Susac syndrome. Sequencing used CD4+ T cells from PBMCs. This chain joins TRBV10-3 and TRBJ2-6; D may correspond to TRBD1 or TRBD2 (5 bases each). The CDR3 is CAIRGVGLSGANVLTF. The CDR3 coding sequence is TGTGCCATCAGGGGGGTGGGTCTCTCTGGGGCCAACGTCCTGACTTTC.